These 30 T cell receptor beta chains were all obtained from the same sample, sequenced in a study of T-cell reconstitution after alpha-beta-depleted transplantation in children. It was with unique molecular identifiers that the TCRbeta library was prepared. TCRdb passed the PCR reads through MiXCR, listing each CDR3 protein once. This table holds a few hundred thousand distinct CDR3 sequences, 25% to 30% found once. Source: PBMCs, taken before TCRalphabeta/CD19-depleted stem cell transplant. The origin of the receptors is a boy less than two years old with Wiskott-Aldrich syndrome, due to receive a stem cell transplant.

The chain couples TRBV6-2 or TRBV6-3 to TRBJ2-7, with D unclear. The germline gives CDR1 MNHEY, CDR2 SVGEGT. The CDR3 has 13 residues. V was trimmed by 5 bases and J by 1 base, leaving 9 bases between them. The CDR3 sequence is CASSPWISYEQYF. The CDR3, as DNA: TGTGCCAGCAGTCCCTGGATATCCTACGAGCAGTACTTC.

This clonotype turned up a few times. The rearrangement joins TRBV3-1 to TRBJ2-7; TRBD1 matches at 8 bases. J was trimmed by 6 bases and V by 3 bases; bases with no gene match: 10. This CDR3 has 15 amino acids. CDR1 and CDR2 (germline): LGHDT, YNNKEL (reference sequence). The DNA of the CDR3 is TGTGCCAGCAGCCAGATTTGGCAGGGGGCTGGCGAGCAGTACTTC. Encoded protein: CASSQIWQGAGEQYF.

The chain carries TRBV5-1 and TRBJ1-3; D gene unclear. The CDR3 has 12 residues. The germline V gene encodes CDR1 SGHRS and CDR2 YFSETQ. With 4 bases removed from V and 6 bases from J, the gap between germline ends came to 8 bases. The CDR3: CASSQPSNTIYF. The CDR3 nucleotides are TGCGCCAGCAGCCAACCTTCAAACACCATATATTTT.

This clonotype showed up just a few times. The rearrangement joins TRBV5-1 to TRBJ1-4; weak D call: TRBD1 (6 bases). This CDR3 has 14 amino acids. Germline-derived CDR1 and CDR2 are SGHRS and YFSETQ. Trimming took off 5 bases at V and 1 base at J, with 9 bases between the two ends. The CDR3 protein is CASRQQGTNEKLFF. Here the CDR3 DNA reads TGCGCCAGCAGACAACAGGGAACTAATGAAAAACTGTTTTTT.

This clonotype was observed a handful of times. This sequence joins TRBV27 and TRBJ2-7, with D perhaps given as TRBD1 or TRBD2 (5 bases each). The CDR3 has 15 residues. Germline assignment: CDR1 MNHEY and CDR2 SMNVEV (reference sequence). V gave up 5 bases and J gave up 7 bases, with 21 bases separating them. CDR3 nucleotides: TGTGCCAGCAGTAATCGGCCCTCGGGGCTCCCAGAGCAGTACTTC. It is translated as CASSNRPSGLPEQYF.

The chain couples TRBV12-3 or TRBV12-4 to TRBJ2-3; 11 nucleotides agree with TRBD2. Germline trimming cut 6 bases from V and 5 bases from J; bases unmatched to any gene: 4. The CDR3 consists of 14 residues. CDR3 residues: CASSTGTSGDTQYF. Written as DNA, the CDR3 is TGTGCCAGCAGCACAGGGACTAGCGGAGATACGCAGTATTTT.

This chain links TRBV19 with TRBJ1-5; D ambiguous. The V end lost 3 bases, the J end lost 7 bases, and 10 bases lay between the germline ends. Germline V lookup: CDR1 LNHDA, CDR2 SQIVND (reference sequence). The CDR3 extends over 13 amino acids. For the CDR3, the DNA is TGTGCCAGTAGTATTAGGCGGGAACAGCCCCAGCATTTT. Residues: CASSIRREQPQHF.

This chain links TRBV7-2 with TRBJ2-7; 10 bases fit TRBD2. With 2 bases clipped from V and 5 bases from J, the junction kept 9 bases outside the gene matches. Germline V lookup: CDR1 SGHTA, CDR2 FQGNSA. The CDR3 is made up of 16 amino acids. The CDR3: CASSLKASGSGNEQYF. The CDR3 DNA reads as TGTGCCAGCAGCTTAAAGGCTAGCGGGAGCGGGAACGAGCAGTACTTC.

This clonotype occurred a few times. V usage is TRBV5-1 and J usage is TRBJ2-7, with 7 bases fitting TRBD1. V shed 4 bases, J shed 2 bases, and the junction held 6 bases outside the gene matches. Germline loops: CDR1 SGHRS, CDR2 YFSETQ. The CDR3 runs 14 residues. The DNA of the CDR3 is TGCGCCAGCAGCCATGGGACAGCCACCTACGAGCAGTACTTC. Encoded protein: CASSHGTATYEQYF.

In its sample, this clonotype was seen a few times. This chain uses TRBV5-1 with TRBJ2-1, with 9 bases lining up with TRBD2. Unmatched junction bases numbered 4, after V lost 3 bases and J lost 0 bases. The CDR3 has 16 amino acids. Germline V CDR1 and CDR2: SGHRS, YFSETQ. CDR3 sequence (DNA): TGCGCCAGCAGCTCGGGACTAGCCAGCTCCTACAATGAGCAGTTCTTC. Encoded protein: CASSSGLASSYNEQFF.

A word on this clonotype: One end of the junction fails to match germline, which may point to a read error. The rearrangement joins TRBV12-3 or TRBV12-4 to TRBJ1-5; maybe TRBD1 (6 bases). This CDR3 is built from 14 residues. CDR3 DNA sequence: TGTGTCAGCAGCCAGACAGGCGGCAATCAGCCCCAGCATTTT. It encodes CVSSQTGGNQPQHF.

This clonotype was found a few times. V gene TRBV5-1 combines with J gene TRBJ2-6; either TRBD1 or TRBD2 may fit D (5 bases each). The CDR3 runs to 15 residues. Trimming stripped 2 bases from V and 4 bases from J, with 10 bases between. Germline V gene sequence: CDR1 SGHRS, CDR2 YFSETQ. In DNA form, the CDR3 reads TGCGCCAGCAGCTTCATGGGGACCGGGGCCAACGTCCTGACTTTC. This sequence encodes CASSFMGTGANVLTF.

The chain uses TRBV9 and TRBJ1-1; D not certain. V dropped 0 bases and J dropped 4 bases, with 10 bases sitting between them. The germline gives CDR1 SGDLS, CDR2 YYNGEE. There are 14 residues in the CDR3. The CDR3 nucleotides are TGTGCCAGCAGCGTAGGGTTATCGGCCACTGAAGCTTTCTTT. Translated, it gives CASSVGLSATEAFF.

This chain links TRBV20-1 with TRBJ2-1; 11 positions match TRBD2. The V segment lost 1 base and the J segment 1 base; nucleotides outside the gene matches: 12. Per germline, CDR1 DFQATT and CDR2 SNEGSKA (reference sequence). The CDR3 is made up of 19 amino acids. The CDR3, as DNA: TGCAGTGCTAGAGTTGGGGTAGCGGGAGGGCCTGGGTCCTACAATGAGCAGTTCTTC. This sequence encodes CSARVGVAGGPGSYNEQFF.

This clonotype showed up many times. This chain links TRBV29-1 with TRBJ2-7; D not certain. The germline V gene encodes CDR1 SQVTM and CDR2 ANQGSEA. Trimming took 4 bases from V and 0 from J, leaving 4 bases between them. This CDR3 has 11 residues. The CDR3 region has the DNA TGCAGCGTTGGGGGCTCCTACGAGCAGTACTTC. This codes for CSVGGSYEQYF.

This clonotype was detected only a few times. The chain links TRBV5-1 to TRBJ1-2, with 7 bases fitting TRBD1. This CDR3 has 15 amino acids. The V gene's germline CDR1 is SGHRS and CDR2 YFSETQ. With V trimmed by 3 bases and J by 4 bases, 9 bases remained unmatched. CDR3: CASSSTGLSGYGYTF. DNA for the CDR3: TGCGCCAGCAGCTCGACAGGGTTGTCGGGCTATGGCTACACCTTC. The variable domain in full, with the rest retrieved from reference TRBV5-1 and TRBJ1-2, is KAGVTQTPRYLIKTRGQQVTLSCSPISGHRSVSWYQQTPGQGLQFLFEYFSETQRNKGNFPGRFSGRQFSNSRSEMNVSTLELGDSALYLCASSSTGLSGYGYTFGSGTRLTVV.

This clonotype has a handful of counts. CDR3 sequence (DNA): TGCGCCAGCAGCTTGGCCATGGGACCCCACAATGAGCAGTTCTTC. Translating gives CASSLAMGPHNEQFF. The chain combines TRBV5-1 with TRBJ2-1; either TRBD1 or TRBD2 may fit D (5 bases each). Germline V lookup: CDR1 SGHRS, CDR2 YFSETQ. CDR3 length: 15 residues. The V end was cut by 0 bases, the J end by 5 bases, with 12 bases between.

This clonotype was counted between two and nine times. The rearrangement uses TRBV29-1 and TRBJ1-4; 7 nucleotides match TRBD1. V lost 7 bases to trimming and J lost 8 bases; unmatched junction nucleotides: 7. This CDR3 contains 12 residues. From germline, CDR1 is SQVTM and CDR2 ANQGSEA. The CDR3 DNA reads as TGCAGCGGCCAGACAGGGAGCGAAAAACTGTTTTTT. Its translation is CSGQTGSEKLFF.

This clonotype was observed a few times. V and J are TRBV20-1 and TRBJ1-5; D may be TRBD1 (5 bases). The length of the CDR3 is 13 residues. The ends were cut back, 7 bases at V and 2 bases at J, with 12 bases in the middle. In germline, CDR1 is DFQATT, CDR2 SNEGSKA (reference sequence). The CDR3 sequence is CSVIRDGNQPQHF. CDR3 coding DNA: TGCAGTGTAATCCGGGACGGCAATCAGCCCCAGCATTTT.

This clonotype turned up a few times. J is TRBJ1-5 and V is TRBV20-1; D not certain. This CDR3 is 15 amino acids long. V shed 0 bases and J shed 0 bases, with 9 bases lying between them. CDR1 is DFQATT and CDR2 is SNEGSKA in the germline V gene (reference sequence). CDR3 amino acids: CSARDPFYSNQPQHF. DNA for the CDR3: TGCAGTGCTAGAGATCCTTTCTATAGCAATCAGCCCCAGCATTTT.

This clonotype was found a few times. This chain uses TRBV25-1 with TRBJ2-2, with 7 bases fitting TRBD2. This CDR3 region has 14 residues. V lost 3 bases and J lost 5; bases outside the gene matches: 3. Germline-derived CDR1 and CDR2 are MGHDK and SYGVNS. Here the CDR3 reads CASSDAGRTGELFF. As DNA, the CDR3 is TGTGCCAGCAGTGATGCCGGGAGGACCGGGGAGCTGTTTTTT.

The genes are TRBV6-2 or TRBV6-3 and TRBJ2-1, with TRBD2 identical over 13 bases. The ends lost 3 bases at V and 13 bases at J; junction bases unmatched: 9. Germline V CDR1 and CDR2: MNHEY, SVGEGT. The CDR3 contains 15 residues. CDR3 in DNA: TGTGCCAGCAGTTATTTAGGGAGGACTAGCGGGAGTCAGTTCTTC. This sequence encodes CASSYLGRTSGSQFF.

This clonotype has a handful of counts. The chain uses TRBV20-1 and TRBJ2-3; 7 bases are a match to TRBD1. Germline assignment: CDR1 DFQATT and CDR2 SNEGSKA (reference sequence). This CDR3 has 16 residues. V lost 0 bases and J lost 4; bases outside the gene matches: 10. CDR3 nucleotides: TGCAGTGCTAGAGATCCGGGTCAGGGGGTGTCAGATACGCAGTATTTT. Protein sequence: CSARDPGQGVSDTQYF.

The chain is built from TRBV5-6 and TRBJ2-1; TRBD2 matches 13 bases. Trimming took 2 bases from V and 5 from J; bases not matched to a gene: 4. The CDR3 extends over 16 amino acids. In germline, CDR1 is SGHDT, CDR2 YYEEEE. CDR3 in amino acids: CASSFRTSGRNNEQFF. CDR3 DNA: TGTGCCAGCAGCTTTCGGACTAGCGGGAGAAACAATGAGCAGTTCTTC.

In this sample, this clonotype turned up many times. The chain employs TRBV9 and TRBJ2-1, with 10 bases that match TRBD2. This CDR3 has 15 residues. The J segment lost 2 bases and the V segment lost 3 bases, leaving 2 bases of the junction unmatched. CDR1 is SGDLS, CDR2 YYNGEE, per germline. The CDR3 region has the DNA TGTGCCAGCAGCGAAACTAGCGGGACCTACAATGAGCAGTTCTTC. It codes for CASSETSGTYNEQFF.

This chain uses TRBV29-1 with TRBJ2-2; a weak D match, TRBD1 (6 bases). Trimming removed 4 bases at V and 1 base at J, with 10 bases between. CDR1 is SQVTM and CDR2 is ANQGSEA in the germline V gene. CDR3 length equals 14 residues. The CDR3, as DNA: TGCAGCGTTGTCCGGGACAAGAACACCGGGGAGCTGTTTTTT. Translation: CSVVRDKNTGELFF.

The table lists this clonotype with a few counts. V gene TRBV5-1 combines with J gene TRBJ2-1; TRBD2 agrees at 9 bases. The CDR3 length is 17 residues. The germline gives CDR1 SGHRS, CDR2 YFSETQ. Trimming at V came to 0 bases and at J to 6 bases, leaving 10 bases not matched to a gene. This CDR3 reads CASSLVRGGRATNEQFF. CDR3 in DNA: TGCGCCAGCAGCTTGGTTAGGGGCGGGAGGGCCACCAATGAGCAGTTCTTC.

The J gene is TRBJ2-2, the V gene TRBV5-1, with D uncertain. The CDR3 contains 15 residues. Looked up from germline, CDR1 is SGHRS and CDR2 is YFSETQ. V was cut by 0 bases and J by 4 bases, with 10 bases left in between. CDR3 in amino acids: CASSLAREATGELFF. DNA of the CDR3: TGCGCCAGCAGCTTGGCTAGAGAAGCCACCGGGGAGCTGTTTTTT.

CDR3 nucleotides: TGTGCCAGCAGTTTCGGGACACCGACAGATACGCAGTATTTT. It yields the protein CASSFGTPTDTQYF. J is TRBJ2-3 and V is TRBV27; D is perhaps TRBD1 (6 bases). V gave up 3 bases and J gave up 3 bases, with 10 bases separating them. The CDR3 covers 14 residues. Germline loops: CDR1 MNHEY, CDR2 SMNVEV (reference sequence).

The gene calls are TRBV11-2 and TRBJ2-1; the D gene is possibly TRBD2 (5 bases). CDR3 size: 15 residues. The ends were cut back, 4 bases at V and 0 bases at J, with 10 bases in the middle. Germline CDR1 SGHAT, CDR2 FQNNGV. CDR3 sequence reads: CASSSKRSSYNEQFF. The DNA of the CDR3 is TGTGCCAGCAGCTCCAAGCGGAGCTCCTACAATGAGCAGTTCTTC. The whole variable domain, filled in from reference TRBV11-2 and TRBJ2-1, reads EAGVAQSPRYKIIEKRQSVAFWCNPISGHATLYWYQQILGQGPKLLIQFQNNGVVDDSQLPKDRFSAERLKGVDSTLKIQPAKLEDSAVYLCASSSKRSSYNEQFFGPGTRLTVL.